The TCR beta chain described here comes from a study of shared clonotypes between healthy human individuals. About the research overall: A donor's plate count was three for CD4 naive and three for CD4 memory; CD8 naive had two and CD8 memory one.

Data came from immunoSEQ multiplex PCR; TCRdb stores just in-frame clones and leaves some out. The data contain 2 million to 3 million clones, 80% to 95% of them singletons. The sequence came from a man aged 18 to 30 in good health. Some clones in this sample may be carry-over from other donors' samples. The sample consisted of naive CD4+ T cells from PBMCs. The subset here: CD45RA+ positively selected.

The CDR3 region has the DNA TGTGCCAGCAGCTTGGACCCTGCGGGGACAGATACGCAGTATTTT. Its translation: CASSLDPAGTDTQYF. The chain carries TRBV5-6 and TRBJ2-3; D is perhaps TRBD2 (6 bases). CDR1 is SGHDT and CDR2 is YYEEEE in the germline V gene. The CDR3 is 15 residues long. Trimming took 0 bases from V and 3 from J, leaving 11 bases between them.